A selection of T cell receptor beta chains follows, all from one sample in a study of blood T cell repertoires in COVID-19. Repertoires were generated with immunoSEQ multiplex PCR, while TCRdb's copy carries only in-frame clones and drops some. The sample lists tens of thousands of clones, about 82% occurring once. Sequenced: PBMCs or T cells enriched from blood (not recorded which). These receptors came from a woman in her forties with acute COVID-19. The CDR3 runs from the conserved cysteine through the conserved F or W. D genes are given only for firm matches. Some rows mark clone size as missing; the rest say once, few, many or name a class of expanded clone.

D,length,J,size,V,DNA,CDR3
NA,14,TRBJ1-6,few,TRBV11-2,TGTGCCAGCAGCTTAGTTTCCAATAATTCACCCCTCCACTTT,CASSLVSNNSPLHF
NA,13,TRBJ2-5,NA,TRBV5-4,TGTGCCAGCAGGGTTAAAGGGGGAGAGACCCAGTACTTC,CASRVKGGETQYF
NA,15,TRBJ2-1,NA,TRBV5-1,TGCGCCACCTCCTCCAGTGGCGGCACGTACAATGAGCAGTTCTTC,CATSSSGGTYNEQFF
TRBD2,14,TRBJ2-5,NA,TRBV7-3,TGTGCCAGCAGCAGATCGGGAGGGCGAGAGACCCAGTACTTC,CASSRSGGRETQYF
NA,14,TRBJ2-2,NA,TRBV6-5,TGTGCCAGCAGCTCTGGACAGAACACCGGGGAGCTGTTTTTT,CASSSGQNTGELFF
NA,14,TRBJ1-1,NA,TRBV5-4,TGTGCCAGCAGCTCCCGCCAGGGTTACCCTGAAGCTTTCTTT,CASSSRQGYPEAFF
TRBD1,15,TRBJ1-5,once,TRBV6-5,TGTGCCAGCAGTTCACGGACAGGCCCGGGTCAGCCCCAGCATTTT,CASSSRTGPGQPQHF
NA,16,TRBJ2-2,NA,TRBV7-2,TGTGCCAGCAGCCCCCCCTCCAACAGAGACACCGGGGAGCTGTTTTTT,CASSPPSNRDTGELFF
NA,16,TRBJ1-1,NA,TRBV5-6,TGTGCCAGCAGCTTGGGGACAGTGTGGATGAACACTGAAGCTTTCTTT,CASSLGTVWMNTEAFF
NA,18,TRBJ1-5,NA,TRBV12-2,TGTGCAAGTCGCTTACCTCCGGGACAGGGGGCCGACGTACAGCCCCAGCATTTT,CASRLPPGQGADVQPQHF
NA,15,TRBJ1-2,NA,TRBV6-1,TGTGCCAGCAGTGAAGCTTCTGCAGCGAACTATGGCTACACCTTC,CASSEASAANYGYTF
TRBD1,14,TRBJ1-1,NA,TRBV27,TGTGCCAGCAGTTCTCGACAGGGAGCTACTGAAGCTTTCTTT,CASSSRQGATEAFF
TRBD1,15,TRBJ1-6,NA,TRBV9,TGTGCCAGCACCGAATCCGGGACAGAAAATTCACCCCTCCACTTT,CASTESGTENSPLHF
NA,12,TRBJ1-5,NA,TRBV6-1,TGTGCCAGCACCCAAAGGGGACAGCCCCAGCATTTT,CASTQRGQPQHF
NA,17,TRBJ1-2,once,TRBV5-4,TGTGCCAGCAGCGGACTTGGAGGGCAACGACCTAACTATGGCTACACCTTC,CASSGLGGQRPNYGYTF
NA,16,TRBJ1-2,NA,TRBV27,TGTGCCAGCAGTCCCTCCGGACTGGGGATAGTGTATGGCTACACCTTC,CASSPSGLGIVYGYTF
TRBD1,15,TRBJ2-3,NA,TRBV7-6,TGTGCCAGCAGCCCCGGGACAGGGAGCACAGATACGCAGTATTTT,CASSPGTGSTDTQYF
NA,13,TRBJ1-5,once,TRBV3-1/TRBV3-2,TGTGCCAGCAGTCGGGATTTAAATCAGCCCCAGCATTTT,CASSRDLNQPQHF
NA,17,TRBJ1-1,NA,TRBV28,TGTGCCAGCAGTATTACCATGATGGGGGGATTATTGACTGAAGCTTTCTTT,CASSITMMGGLLTEAFF
NA,12,TRBJ2-3,NA,TRBV19,TGTGCCAGTAGTATAGACAGGGATACGCAGTATTTT,CASSIDRDTQYF
NA,14,TRBJ2-7,NA,TRBV2,TGTGCCATTTGGGAGAGGGTCCACTCCTACGAGCAGTACTTC,CAIWERVHSYEQYF
NA,11,TRBJ2-5,NA,TRBV6-6,TGTGCCAGCAGCCCCGGGGAGACCCAGTACTTC,CASSPGETQYF
NA,16,TRBJ2-2,few,TRBV7-8,TGTGCCAGCAGCTCCAACAGGGCCGCGGGCACCGGGGAGCTGTTTTTT,CASSSNRAAGTGELFF
NA,17,TRBJ1-3,NA,TRBV5-8,TGTGCCAGCAGTCAAAAAGGGCGGGGGAACTCTGGAAACACCATATATTTT,CASSQKGRGNSGNTIYF
NA,13,TRBJ1-5,NA,TRBV12-3/TRBV12-4,TGTGCCAGCAGGGGGGGGACAAATCAGCCCCAGCATTTT,CASRGGTNQPQHF
TRBD1,13,TRBJ2-1,NA,TRBV19,TGTGCCAGTAGTCTCGGGACAGACAATGAGCAGTTCTTC,CASSLGTDNEQFF
NA,15,TRBJ1-1,NA,TRBV18,TGTGCCAGCTCACCCGACAGTATTGGTACCACTGAAGCTTTCTTT,CASSPDSIGTTEAFF
TRBD2,16,TRBJ2-3,NA,TRBV9,TGTGCCAGCAGCGTAGGCCTAGCGGGACTCACAGATACGCAGTATTTT,CASSVGLAGLTDTQYF
NA,15,TRBJ1-1,NA,TRBV6-5,TGTGCCAGCAGTCCACAAAGGGTGAGGGTCTCTGAAGCTTTCTTT,CASSPQRVRVSEAFF
TRBD1,13,TRBJ1-1,NA,TRBV7-9,TGTGCCAGCAGCAAAGACAGGGTAGGTGAAGCTTTCTTT,CASSKDRVGEAFF
TRBD1,15,TRBJ2-2,NA,TRBV2,TGTGCCAGCAGGCCAGGGGGAAGGAACACCGGGGAGCTGTTTTTT,CASRPGGRNTGELFF
NA,16,TRBJ1-1,NA,TRBV28,TGTGCCAGCAGTTTAGCGGGTGCAGCTTTAAACACTGAAGCTTTCTTT,CASSLAGAALNTEAFF
TRBD1,15,TRBJ1-3,NA,TRBV19,TGTGCCAGTAGTCTCCGACAGGGGTCTGGAAACACCATATATTTT,CASSLRQGSGNTIYF
TRBD1,15,TRBJ1-2,NA,TRBV3-1/TRBV3-2,TGTGCCAGCAGCCCAACGGGACAGGGGGCTGGAGGCTACACCTTC,CASSPTGQGAGGYTF
TRBD2,16,TRBJ2-3,NA,TRBV6-4,TGTGCCAGCAGTGCTAGGCCTAGCGGGAGTGGTGATACGCAGTATTTT,CASSARPSGSGDTQYF
NA,13,TRBJ2-2,once,TRBV7-8,TGTGCCAGCAGCTTAAATGAGGCCGGGGAGCTGTTTTTT,CASSLNEAGELFF
TRBD1,13,TRBJ1-2,NA,TRBV2,TGTGCCAGCAGTTGGACAGGTGACTATGGCTACACCTTC,CASSWTGDYGYTF
NA,16,TRBJ2-1,NA,TRBV3-1/TRBV3-2,TGTGCCAGCAGCCATGGATGGCAGGGATCCTACAATGAGCAGTTCTTC,CASSHGWQGSYNEQFF
NA,16,TRBJ2-5,NA,TRBV28,TGTGCCAGCAGTTTATCTGTCGGGTCCAGACAAGAGACCCAGTACTTC,CASSLSVGSRQETQYF
TRBD1,13,TRBJ1-1,NA,TRBV6-4,TGTGCCAGCAGTACGACAGGGGGCTCTGAAGCTTTCTTT,CASSTTGGSEAFF
TRBD2,13,TRBJ2-5,NA,TRBV9,TGTGCCAGCAGCACCCGAGCGGGGGAGACCCAGTACTTC,CASSTRAGETQYF
TRBD1,15,TRBJ2-3,NA,TRBV27,TGTGCCAGCAGTGTATGGGACAGCTTGTCAGATACGCAGTATTTT,CASSVWDSLSDTQYF
NA,15,TRBJ2-3,NA,TRBV24-1,TGTGCCACCAGTGACAATCACGTACACACAGATACGCAGTATTTT,CATSDNHVHTDTQYF